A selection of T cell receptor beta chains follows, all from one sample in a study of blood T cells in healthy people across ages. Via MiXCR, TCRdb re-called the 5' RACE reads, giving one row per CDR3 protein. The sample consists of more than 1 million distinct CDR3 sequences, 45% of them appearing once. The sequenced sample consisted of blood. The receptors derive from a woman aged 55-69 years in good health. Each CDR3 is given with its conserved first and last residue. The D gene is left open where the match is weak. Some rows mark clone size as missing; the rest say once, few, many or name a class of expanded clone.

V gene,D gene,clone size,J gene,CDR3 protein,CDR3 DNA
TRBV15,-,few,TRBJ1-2,CATSRGGPGPGYTF,TGTGCCACCAGCAGAGGCGGTCCAGGGCCTGGCTACACCTTC
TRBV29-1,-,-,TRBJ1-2,CSVEDHQGSYGYTF,TGCAGCGTTGAAGATCACCAGGGGTCCTATGGCTACACCTTC
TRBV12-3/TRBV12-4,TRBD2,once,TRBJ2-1,CASRSTEGLAGFNKQFF,TGTGCCAGCAGGTCTACGGAGGGGTTAGCGGGGTTTAATAAGCAGTTCTTC
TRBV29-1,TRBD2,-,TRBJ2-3,CSVDPSRGGSDTQYF,TGCAGCGTTGATCCCTCGCGGGGGGGGTCAGATACGCAGTATTTT
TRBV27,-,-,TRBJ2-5,CASLGQGSPNNEQYF,TGTGCCAGCTTGGGGCAGGGATCCCCCAACAATGAGCAGTACTTC
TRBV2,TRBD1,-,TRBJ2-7,CASREGTGGGYEQYF,TGTGCCAGCAGGGAGGGGACAGGGGGAGGATACGAGCAGTACTTC
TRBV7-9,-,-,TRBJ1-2,CASSEAVSLGYTF,TGTGCCAGCAGCGAAGCAGTCTCCCTTGGCTACACCTTC
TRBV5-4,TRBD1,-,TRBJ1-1,CASSAGTGYLNTEAFF,TGTGCCAGCAGCGCCGGGACAGGGTACCTGAACACTGAAGCTTTCTTT
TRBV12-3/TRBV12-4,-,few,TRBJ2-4,CASSQGGLAKNIQYF,TGTGCCAGCAGTCAGGGCGGTCTAGCCAAAAACATTCAGTACTTC
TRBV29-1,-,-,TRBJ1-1,CSVLTGAREAFF,TGCAGCGTCCTTACCGGGGCCCGCGAAGCTTTCTTT
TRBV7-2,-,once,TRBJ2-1,CASSLARAIEQFF,TGTGCCAGCAGCTTAGCTAGGGCAATTGAGCAGTTCTTC
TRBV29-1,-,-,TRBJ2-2,CSVGSRAGGTGELFF,TGCAGCGTTGGGTCAAGGGCCGGCGGCACCGGGGAGCTGTTTTTT
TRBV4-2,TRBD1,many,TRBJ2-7,CASSPTGAALEQYF,TGTGCCAGCAGCCCCACAGGGGCAGCTCTCGAGCAGTACTTC
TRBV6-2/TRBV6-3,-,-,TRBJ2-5,CASSYSDNSQETQYF,TGTGCCAGCAGCTACTCAGACAACAGCCAAGAGACCCAGTACTTC
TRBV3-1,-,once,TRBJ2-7,CASSNGGTDYEQYF,TGTGCCAGCAGCAATGGGGGGACTGACTACGAGCAGTACTTC
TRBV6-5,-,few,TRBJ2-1,CASSYSRGNEQFF,TGTGCCAGCAGTTACTCTAGAGGGAATGAGCAGTTCTTC
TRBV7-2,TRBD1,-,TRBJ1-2,CASSLVAGQASLLIRYTF,TGTGCCAGCAGCTTAGTTGCGGGACAGGCGTCCCTATTGATACGCTACACCTTC
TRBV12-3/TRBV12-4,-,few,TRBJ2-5,CASTADGKETQYF,TGTGCCAGCACCGCGGACGGGAAAGAGACCCAGTACTTC
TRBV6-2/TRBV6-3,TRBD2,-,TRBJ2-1,CASRSQLAGVSLSSYNEQFF,TGTGCCAGCAGATCCCAACTAGCGGGAGTCTCTTTAAGCTCCTACAATGAGCAGTTCTTC
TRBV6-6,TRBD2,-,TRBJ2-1,CASRKEREGGEQFF,TGTGCCAGCAGGAAGGAGCGGGAGGGGGGTGAGCAGTTCTTC
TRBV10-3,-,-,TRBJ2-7,CAISEVEGGEQYF,TGTGCCATCAGTGAGGTGGAAGGCGGCGAGCAGTACTTC
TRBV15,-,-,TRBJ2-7,CATSRDSTAGEQYF,TGTGCCACCAGCAGAGATAGTACAGCTGGCGAGCAGTACTTC
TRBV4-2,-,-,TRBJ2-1,CASSQELFLSNEQFF,TGTGCCAGCAGCCAAGAACTATTCTTGTCTAATGAGCAGTTCTTC
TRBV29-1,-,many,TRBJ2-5,CSVGPKETQYF,TGCAGCGTTGGGCCCAAAGAGACCCAGTACTTC
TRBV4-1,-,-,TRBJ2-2,CASSQGRAGWTGELFF,TGCGCCAGCAGCCAAGGACGCGCAGGATGGACCGGGGAGCTGTTTTTT
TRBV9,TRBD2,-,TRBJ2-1,CASSVLGLAGSREQFF,TGTGCCAGCAGCGTACTGGGACTAGCGGGTTCCAGGGAGCAGTTCTTC
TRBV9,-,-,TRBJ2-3,CASKGGNTDTQYF,TGTGCCAGCAAGGGAGGAAACACAGATACGCAGTATTTT
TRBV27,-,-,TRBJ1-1,CASSLLGPNTEAFF,TGTGCCAGCAGTTTACTAGGGCCGAACACTGAAGCTTTCTTT
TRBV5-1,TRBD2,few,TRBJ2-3,CASKTLAGTDTQYF,TGCGCCAGCAAGACACTAGCGGGCACAGATACGCAGTATTTT
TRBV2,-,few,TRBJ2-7,CASSEHAEQYF,TGTGCCAGCAGTGAACATGCCGAGCAGTACTTC
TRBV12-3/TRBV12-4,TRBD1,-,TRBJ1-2,CASSSGTGGNGYTF,TGTGCCAGCAGTTCCGGGACAGGGGGGAATGGCTACACCTTC
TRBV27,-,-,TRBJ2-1,CASTSRGAGSNEQFF,TGTGCCAGCACCTCTCGGGGTGCTGGCTCCAATGAGCAGTTCTTC
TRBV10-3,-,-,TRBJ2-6,CAIRVEASGANVLTF,TGTGCCATCCGAGTAGAGGCCTCTGGGGCCAACGTCCTGACTTTC
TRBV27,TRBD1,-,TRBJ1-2,CASRTTGRYGYTF,TGTGCCAGCAGGACGACAGGGAGGTATGGCTACACCTTC
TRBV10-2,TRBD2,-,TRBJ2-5,CASHQGREGQETQYF,TGCGCCAGCCACCAGGGGCGGGAGGGCCAAGAGACCCAGTACTTC
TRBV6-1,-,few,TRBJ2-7,CASSELTAYEQYF,TGTGCCAGCAGTGAATTGACAGCCTACGAGCAGTACTTC
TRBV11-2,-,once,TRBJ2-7,CASSREGLEGYEQYF,TGTGCCAGCAGCCGAGAGGGGCTGGAGGGGTACGAGCAGTACTTC
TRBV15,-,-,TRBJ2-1,CATGGGEGYNQQFF,TGTGCCACTGGGGGGGGCGAGGGCTACAATCAGCAGTTCTTC
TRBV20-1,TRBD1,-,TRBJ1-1,CSARDRNRGPEAFF,TGCAGTGCTAGAGATCGGAACAGGGGGCCTGAAGCTTTCTTT
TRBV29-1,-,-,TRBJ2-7,CSVGHNEQYF,TGCAGCGTTGGTCACAATGAGCAGTACTTC
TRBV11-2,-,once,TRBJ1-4,CASSFLFQAENEKLFF,TGTGCCAGCAGCTTCTTATTCCAGGCCGAAAATGAAAAACTGTTTTTT
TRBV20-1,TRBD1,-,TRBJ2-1,CSATRQGSYNEQFF,TGCAGTGCTACCAGACAGGGGTCCTACAATGAGCAGTTCTTC
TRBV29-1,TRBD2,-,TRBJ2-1,CSSGNNEQFF,TGCAGCAGCGGGAACAATGAGCAGTTCTTC
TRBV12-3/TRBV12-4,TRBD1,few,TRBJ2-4,CASSTDRVQYF,TGTGCCAGCAGTACGGACAGGGTCCAGTACTTC
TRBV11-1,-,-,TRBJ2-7,CASSPQGPAGIPYEQYF,TGTGCCAGCAGCCCCCAAGGTCCTGCAGGGATTCCCTACGAGCAGTACTTC
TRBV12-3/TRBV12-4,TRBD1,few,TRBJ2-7,CASSLARQGAGEQYF,TGTGCCAGCAGTTTAGCGCGCCAGGGGGCGGGAGAGCAGTACTTC
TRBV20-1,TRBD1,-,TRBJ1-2,CSAIDRVGVYGYTF,TGCAGTGCCATTGACAGGGTCGGGGTCTATGGCTACACCTTC
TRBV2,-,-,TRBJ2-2,CASSELLGSGELFF,TGTGCCAGCAGTGAACTATTAGGTTCCGGGGAGCTGTTTTTT
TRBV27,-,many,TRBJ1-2,CASSLGAGYGYTF,TGTGCCAGCAGTTTAGGGGCAGGCTATGGCTACACCTTC
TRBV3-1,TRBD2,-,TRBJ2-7,CASSKTGTSGLAYEQYF,TGTGCCAGCAGCAAAACCGGGACTAGCGGCCTAGCCTACGAGCAGTACTTC
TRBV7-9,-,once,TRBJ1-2,CASSLMGVNYGYTF,TGTGCCAGCAGCTTAATGGGGGTTAACTATGGCTACACCTTC
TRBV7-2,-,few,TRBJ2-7,CASSPQGGAPYEQYF,TGTGCCAGCAGCCCCCAGGGGGGGGCGCCTTACGAGCAGTACTTC
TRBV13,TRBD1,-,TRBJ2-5,CASSQSQGLMETQYF,TGTGCCAGCAGCCAGTCACAGGGGCTGATGGAGACCCAGTACTTC
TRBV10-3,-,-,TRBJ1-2,CAISESGKGGYGYTF,TGTGCCATCAGTGAGTCGGGCAAAGGCGGCTATGGCTACACCTTC
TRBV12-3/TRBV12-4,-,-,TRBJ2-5,CASSPRGPPTQYF,TGTGCCAGCAGTCCCCGGGGGCCACCGACCCAGTACTTC